The 8 T cell receptor beta chains below come from one sample, sequenced in a study of PD-1 blockade in classical Hodgkin lymphoma. Time point indicated: cycle 4 day 1 (C4D1), after five to seven weeks of nivolumab. Each and every patient relapsed after autologous stem cell transplantation, and patients got differing brentuximab vedotin exposure. The authors enriched CD8+ T cells from thawed PBMCs via magnetic negative selection. Assay: immunoSEQ multiplex PCR; the TCRdb copy retains only in-frame clones and omits some. The sample includes fewer than 3,000 clones, about 69% seen only once; the top ten take approximately 25%. The sample here was CD8+ T cells from blood, taken before the fourth cycle of nivolumab. These receptors were collected from a human donor with classical Hodgkin lymphoma.

The rearrangement links TRBV27 to TRBJ1-2; perhaps TRBD1 as D (5 bases). Trimming pared 6 bases from V and 0 bases from J, leaving 20 bases between. CDR3 length equals 17 residues. Germline V lookup: CDR1 MNHEY, CDR2 SMNVEV (reference sequence). The CDR3 nucleotides read TGTGCCAGCAGCCTTCGGGCAGGCGGGGGGTCTAACTATGGCTACACCTTC. It codes for CASSLRAGGGSNYGYTF.

The chain couples TRBV7-6 to TRBJ2-5, with D perhaps matching TRBD1 or TRBD2 (6 bases each). The germline CDR1 and CDR2 sequences are SGHVS and FNYEAQ. The CDR3 has 15 residues. With 5 bases removed from V and 5 bases from J, the gap between germline ends came to 18 bases. This CDR3 reads CASSPGWRGHETQYF. The CDR3 DNA follows: TGTGCCAGCAGCCCCGGGTGGAGGGGACATGAGACCCAGTACTTC.

The rearrangement joins TRBV5-8 to TRBJ1-6, with TRBD1 as a possible D gene (5 bases). The CDR3 loop spans 14 amino acids. Germline V gene sequence: CDR1 SGHTS, CDR2 YDEGEE. V lost 4 bases and J lost 15, with 20 bases in between. The CDR3 here is CASSPVADGGFLHF. For the CDR3, the DNA is TGTGCCAGCAGCCCGGTCGCGGACGGGGGTTTCCTCCACTTT.

The chain recombines TRBV6-5 with TRBJ2-1; a weak D match, TRBD2 (5 bases). V was pared by 3 bases and J by 10 bases, with 22 bases between. There are 16 residues in the CDR3. Germline loops: CDR1 MNHEY, CDR2 SVGAGI. CDR3 region: CASSYLRTGIWAEQFF. The CDR3 nucleotides are TGTGCCAGCAGTTATCTGAGGACGGGGATCTGGGCAGAGCAGTTCTTC.

The rearrangement uses TRBV9 and TRBJ2-3; no reliable D call. The CDR3 loop spans 12 amino acids. V lost 4 bases and J lost 2, with 5 bases in between. CDR1 and CDR2 (germline): SGDLS, YYNGEE. CDR3 sequence (DNA): TGTGCCAGCAGCCCTAACACAGATACGCAGTATTTT. Its protein product is CASSPNTDTQYF. Variable domain in full (rest from reference TRBV9 and TRBJ2-3): DSGVTQTPKHLITATGQRVTLRCSPRSGDLSVYWYQQSLDQGLQFLIQYYNGEERAKGNILERFSAQQFPDLHSELNLSSLELGDSALYFCASSPNTDTQYFGPGTRLTVL.

The V and J genes are TRBV4-1 and TRBJ2-7, with 10 bases lining up with TRBD1. This CDR3 contains 14 residues. V shed 3 bases, J shed 7 bases, and the junction held 6 bases outside the gene matches. The germline CDR1 and CDR2 sequences are MGHRA and YSYEKL. DNA of the CDR3: TGCGCCAGCAGCCACGACAGGGGGCTGGGTGAGCAGTACTTC. It encodes CASSHDRGLGEQYF.

The V and J genes are TRBV4-2 and TRBJ2-2; 8 nucleotides match TRBD2. The CDR3 contains 17 residues. V dropped 0 bases and J dropped 3; count of bases not matched to a gene: 6. The germline gives CDR1 LGHNA, CDR2 YNFKEQ. CDR3 residues: CASSQDWSGGYTGELFF. CDR3 in DNA: TGTGCCAGCAGCCAAGATTGGAGCGGGGGTTACACCGGGGAGCTGTTTTTT.

The chain has TRBV5-8 and TRBJ2-5; no clear D. The DNA end is a closer match to TRBJ2-7, so the J assignment may be wrong. The germline V gene encodes CDR1 SGHTS and CDR2 YDEGEE. CDR3 length: 11 residues. This chain's CDR3 is CASSFRYEQYF. The CDR3 coding sequence is TGTGCCAGCAGCTTTAGGTACGAGCAGTACTTC.